What follows describes a single TCR beta chain. The data stem from a study of T cell responses to AZD1222 COVID-19 vaccine. Study context: Second-dose groups at about 4 or about 12 weeks were pooled.

V lost 3 bases, J lost 0 bases, and 6 bases lay in between. Germline V gene data show CDR1 as MNHNS and CDR2 as SASEGT. The CDR3 runs 15 residues. Profiled with immunoSEQ multiplex PCR; TCRdb holds only in-frame clones, not every one. The data contain 95,000 to 150,000 clones, about 85% of them seen just once; the ten biggest clones take up over 5%. This chain joins TRBV6-1 and TRBJ2-6, with D possibly TRBD2 on 5 matching bases. The receptor was derived from an adult in good health. This specimen consisted of peripheral blood, obtained on day 0 of AZD1222 vaccination. The CDR3, as DNA: TGTGCCAGCAGTGACGGGAACTCTGGGGCCAACGTCCTGACTTTC. Residues: CASSDGNSGANVLTF.